This passage covers 28 T cell receptor beta chains from one sample sequenced in a study of T cell responses to AZD1222 COVID-19 vaccine. Generated by immunoSEQ multiplex PCR, the TCRdb table keeps only in-frame clones and is missing some. The repertoire holds 100,000 or so clones, with around 89% as singletons. The material sequenced was peripheral blood, taken 28 days after the second AZD1222 dose. These TCRs come from an adult who received the AZD1222 COVID-19 vaccine.

The genes are TRBV19 and TRBJ1-1; 7 positions match TRBD1. Losses at the gene ends were 6 bases for V and 4 bases for J; bases not matched to a gene: 8. The CDR3 loop spans 14 amino acids. Per germline, CDR1 LNHDA and CDR2 SQIVND (reference sequence). The CDR3 DNA follows: TGTGCCAGTAGCCCTGGGACAGAGACCACTGAAGCTTTCTTT. Translated, it gives CASSPGTETTEAFF.

The chain uses TRBV7-9 and TRBJ1-1; the D is unclear. V lost 1 base and J 7 bases, leaving 7 bases between the germline ends. CDR1 and CDR2 from the germline V gene are SEHNR and FQNEAQ (reference sequence). This CDR3 is 12 amino acids long. The CDR3, as DNA: TGTGCCAGCAGCTTAGGTCAGCTTGAAGCTTTCTTT. It codes for CASSLGQLEAFF.

This chain uses TRBV7-9 with TRBJ1-1, with D uncertain. The germline gives CDR1 SEHNR, CDR2 FQNEAQ (reference sequence). The CDR3 is made up of 13 amino acids. With 8 bases removed from V and 7 bases from J, the gap between germline ends came to 17 bases. The CDR3 sequence is CASGPDREGEAFF. CDR3 in DNA: TGTGCCAGCGGCCCCGACCGGGAGGGTGAAGCTTTCTTT.

The chain joins TRBV4-2 to TRBJ2-7; TRBD1 aligns across 9 bases. Losses at the gene ends were 4 bases for V and 4 bases for J; bases not matched to a gene: 14. Germline V lookup: CDR1 LGHNA, CDR2 YNFKEQ. The CDR3 covers 17 residues. CDR3 DNA sequence: TGTGCCAGCAGCCCCGTAGTCGGGACAGGGAATGTTTACGAGCAGTACTTC. Encoded protein: CASSPVVGTGNVYEQYF.

This rearrangement joins TRBV5-1 to TRBJ2-2; 11 bases align to TRBD2. With 1 base clipped from V and 2 bases from J, the junction kept 7 bases outside the gene matches. This CDR3 contains 18 residues. From germline, CDR1 is SGHRS and CDR2 YFSETQ. CDR3 region: CASSLLSSGGQNTGELFF. The CDR3 region has the DNA TGCGCCAGCAGCTTGCTCTCTAGCGGGGGGCAAAACACCGGGGAGCTGTTTTTT.

The CDR3 region is CASSVGRTGTDTQYF. The DNA of the CDR3 is TGTGCCAGCAGTGTAGGCCGAACGGGCACAGATACGCAGTATTTT. J is TRBJ2-3 and V is TRBV2; D remains unclear. The CDR3 runs to 15 residues. Germline V gene sequence: CDR1 SNHLY, CDR2 FYNNEI. The V and J ends lost 4 bases and 1 base respectively, with 12 bases between them.

V is TRBV7-8 and J is TRBJ2-7; a weak D match, TRBD2 (7 bases). Germline lookup yields CDR1 SGHVS and CDR2 FQNEAQ. The length of the CDR3 is 20 residues. V lost 5 bases to trimming and J lost 0 bases, with 29 bases between them. CDR3 bases: TGTGCCAGCAGCGCCCGTGGGGGGGCAGGCGCAAAACATTCCTCCTACGAGCAGTACTTC. Its protein is CASSARGGAGAKHSSYEQYF.

The V gene is TRBV20-1, the J gene TRBJ2-7; TRBD1 matches 7 bases. The CDR3 extends over 13 amino acids. J was trimmed by 6 bases and V by 3 bases; bases with no gene match: 8. Looked up from germline, CDR1 is DFQATT and CDR2 is SNEGSKA (reference sequence). CDR3 in DNA: TGCAGTGCTAGTAGACAGGGAAGGATCGAGCAGTACTTC. Translated, it gives CSASRQGRIEQYF.

The CDR3 nucleotides read TGTGCCAGCAGCTTGGGAAGGCAGCCCCAGCATTTT. Translating it yields CASSLGRQPQHF. The rearrangement links TRBV7-9 to TRBJ1-5; unclear D gene. Germline V gene data show CDR1 as SEHNR and CDR2 as FQNEAQ (reference sequence). Between the trimmed V and J ends, which lost 3 bases and 7 bases, there was a span of 7 bases. The CDR3 loop spans 12 amino acids.

The chain is built from TRBV5-1 and TRBJ2-2, with D possibly matching TRBD1 (5 bases). The CDR3 consists of 16 residues. Trimming removed 0 bases at V and 5 bases at J, with 14 bases between. Germline CDR1 SGHRS, CDR2 YFSETQ. Here the CDR3 reads CASSLEGAVGTGELFF. As DNA, the CDR3 is TGCGCCAGCAGCTTGGAAGGGGCGGTCGGTACCGGGGAGCTGTTTTTT.

The V call is TRBV5-1, the J call TRBJ2-1, with D possibly being TRBD1 (6 bases). The CDR3 is 13 amino acids. Germline V gene sequence: CDR1 SGHRS, CDR2 YFSETQ. Trimming left V 1 base short and J 8 bases short, with 10 bases between. Here the CDR3 reads CASSLYRVDEQFF. In DNA form, the CDR3 reads TGCGCCAGCAGCTTGTACAGGGTTGATGAGCAGTTCTTC.

This sequence joins TRBV28 and TRBJ2-7; no clear D gene. V shed 3 bases and J shed 3 bases, with 9 bases lying between them. The CDR3 is 13 residues long. Germline values: CDR1 MDHEN, CDR2 SYDVKM. CDR3 in DNA: TGTGCCAGCAGTTTGAACAGCTACTACGAGCAGTACTTC. Translated, it gives CASSLNSYYEQYF. The full variable domain, in which reference TRBV28 and TRBJ2-7 provide the parts outside the CDR3, is DVKVTQSSRYLVKRTGEKVFLECVQDMDHENMFWYRQDPGLGLRLIYFSYDVKMKEKGDIPEGYSVSREKKERFSLILESASTNQTSMYLCASSLNSYYEQYFGPGTRLTVT.

The chain uses TRBV12-3 or TRBV12-4 and TRBJ1-2; no firm D call. The CDR3 totals 13 residues. The V end lost 5 bases, the J end lost 4 bases, and 11 bases lay between the germline ends. The CDR3 nucleotides read TGTGCCAGCAGTGGTCTACAGTTCTATGGCTACACCTTC. This encodes CASSGLQFYGYTF.

Only one count was recorded for this clone. This CDR3 is CSVEDLYEQYF. The CDR3 DNA sequence: TGCAGCGTTGAAGATCTCTACGAGCAGTACTTC. The rearrangement joins TRBV29-1 to TRBJ2-7; no reliable D call. Germline-derived CDR1 and CDR2 are SQVTM and ANQGSEA. The CDR3 is 11 residues long. Between the trimmed V and J ends, which lost 0 bases and 3 bases, there was a span of 3 bases.

J is TRBJ2-1 and V is TRBV19; D perhaps matches TRBD2 (6 bases). Germline CDR1 is LNHDA and CDR2 is SQIVND (reference sequence). V lost 0 bases and J 0 bases, leaving 21 bases between the germline ends. This CDR3 has 20 residues. For the CDR3, the DNA is TGTGCCAGTAGTATAGATTGGGACGGCTTAGCGGCCAGCTCCTACAATGAGCAGTTCTTC. This sequence encodes CASSIDWDGLAASSYNEQFF.

This sequence joins TRBV18 and TRBJ1-4, with D uncertain. V lost 1 base, J lost 0 bases, and 6 bases lay in between. The germline V gene encodes CDR1 KGHSH and CDR2 LQKENI. CDR3 length: 15 amino acids. CDR3 region: CASSPLDATNEKLFF. In nucleotides, the CDR3 is TGTGCCAGCTCACCACTAGATGCAACTAATGAAAAACTGTTTTTT.

The chain joins TRBV30 to TRBJ1-6, with D possibly being TRBD1 (5 bases). CDR3 length: 17 residues. The germline V and J ends were trimmed by 0 bases and 8 bases, with 20 bases remaining between them. Germline CDR1 reads GTSNPN; CDR2 reads SVGIG (reference sequence). CDR3: CAWSVRPYPGRDSPLHF. DNA of the CDR3: TGTGCCTGGAGTGTACGACCCTATCCAGGGAGAGATTCACCCCTCCACTTT.

The chain links TRBV11-1 to TRBJ2-5; 7 bases align to TRBD1. Trimming removed 5 bases from V and 4 bases from J; junction bases left unmatched: 10. The length of the CDR3 is 15 residues. Germline V gives CDR1 SGHAT, CDR2 FQDESV (reference sequence). The CDR3: CASSTQGIGRETQYF. The CDR3 DNA is TGTGCCAGCAGCACACAGGGGATTGGGAGAGAGACCCAGTACTTC.

This chain connects TRBV5-1 to TRBJ2-7; a weak D match, TRBD2 (6 bases). V was shortened by 4 bases and J by 6 bases, with 11 bases between the two germline ends. CDR1 and CDR2 from the germline V gene are SGHRS and YFSETQ. The length of the CDR3 is 12 residues. The CDR3 nucleotides are TGCGCCAGCAGCCCCGGGGAGGCCGAGCAGTACTTC. It encodes CASSPGEAEQYF.

This clone was picked up one time. The chain employs TRBV27 and TRBJ1-5; the D is unclear. V was trimmed by 4 bases and J by 5 bases, leaving 9 bases between them. Germline assignment: CDR1 MNHEY and CDR2 SMNVEV (reference sequence). The CDR3 contains 13 residues. Here the CDR3 reads CASSSFGDQPQHF. For the CDR3, the DNA is TGTGCCAGCAGTTCCTTCGGGGATCAGCCCCAGCATTTT.

CDR3 DNA sequence: TGTGCCAGCAGCGATCCGGGACTCCTTGAAGCTTTCTTT. Its protein product is CASSDPGLLEAFF. This chain joins TRBV27 and TRBJ1-1, with D possibly matching TRBD1 (5 bases). Germline lookup yields CDR1 MNHEY and CDR2 SMNVEV (reference sequence). This CDR3 has 13 amino acids. V lost 6 bases, J lost 7 bases, and 15 bases lay in between.

The chain combines TRBV30 with TRBJ2-5, with 13 bases matching TRBD2. CDR3 length: 16 amino acids. Germline values: CDR1 GTSNPN, CDR2 SVGIG (reference sequence). V was pared by 2 bases and J by 2 bases, with 5 bases of the junction left unmatched. The CDR3 reads CAWSYILAGGQETQYF. The CDR3 DNA sequence: TGTGCCTGGAGTTACATACTAGCGGGGGGGCAAGAGACCCAGTACTTC.

V gene TRBV2 combines with J gene TRBJ2-2, with D possibly matching TRBD1 (7 bases). Trimming cost V 6 bases and J 2 bases, with 13 bases left between them. The CDR3 length is 15 residues. Germline loops: CDR1 SNHLY, CDR2 FYNNEI. CDR3 amino acids: CASSLQGTNTGELFF. The CDR3 nucleotides read TGTGCCAGCAGCTTACAGGGGACTAACACCGGGGAGCTGTTTTTT.

This chain connects TRBV6-5 to TRBJ1-4, with 7 positions matching TRBD1. The CDR3 runs to 14 residues. Trimming took 7 bases from V and 8 from J; bases not matched to a gene: 10. From germline, CDR1 is MNHEY and CDR2 SVGAGI. The CDR3 DNA follows: TGTGCCAGCAAAGGAGGGGGCGCCAGGGAAAAACTGTTTTTT. Translation: CASKGGGAREKLFF.

The chain links TRBV18 to TRBJ1-5, with 10 bases lining up with TRBD1. Germline V lookup: CDR1 KGHSH, CDR2 LQKENI. V lost 1 base to trimming and J lost 3 bases; unmatched junction nucleotides: 6. The CDR3 sequence is 17 residues long. CDR3: CASSPQRTGGDNQPQHF. The CDR3 DNA reads TGTGCCAGCTCACCACAAAGGACAGGGGGGGACAATCAGCCCCAGCATTTT. Full variable domain (remainder filled in from reference TRBV18 and TRBJ1-5): NAGVMQNPRHLVRRRGQEARLRCSPMKGHSHVYWYRQLPEEGLKFMVYLQKENIIDESGMPKERFSAEFPKEGPSILRIQQVVRGDSAAYFCASSPQRTGGDNQPQHFGDGTRLSIL.

The chain uses TRBV5-1 and TRBJ1-1; no definite D call. Trimming pared 4 bases from V and 10 bases from J, leaving 20 bases between. Germline CDR1 reads SGHRS; CDR2 reads YFSETQ. The CDR3 length is 14 residues. As DNA, the CDR3 is TGCGCCAGCAGCCGTGGTGGGCCCCTTGACGGAGCTTTCTTT. This encodes CASSRGGPLDGAFF.

This chain links TRBV15 with TRBJ1-5; D is uncertain. Trimming removed 8 bases from V and 6 bases from J, with 14 bases in between. The germline gives CDR1 LNHNV, CDR2 YYDKDF (reference sequence). The CDR3 spans 13 residues. As DNA, the CDR3 is TGTGCCACCTCGGGGTTAGGACCTCAGCCCCAGCATTTT. Its protein product is CATSGLGPQPQHF.

The genes are TRBV4-3 and TRBJ1-1, with 7 bases matching TRBD1. CDR1 and CDR2 (germline): LGHNA, YSLEER. The CDR3 totals 14 residues. V trimming: 2 bases; J trimming: 10 bases; junction bases outside the gene matches: 10. The CDR3 nucleotides read TGCGCCAGCAGCCAAAGTAGGGGGCAGGGTGGAGCTTTCTTT. It yields the protein CASSQSRGQGGAFF.